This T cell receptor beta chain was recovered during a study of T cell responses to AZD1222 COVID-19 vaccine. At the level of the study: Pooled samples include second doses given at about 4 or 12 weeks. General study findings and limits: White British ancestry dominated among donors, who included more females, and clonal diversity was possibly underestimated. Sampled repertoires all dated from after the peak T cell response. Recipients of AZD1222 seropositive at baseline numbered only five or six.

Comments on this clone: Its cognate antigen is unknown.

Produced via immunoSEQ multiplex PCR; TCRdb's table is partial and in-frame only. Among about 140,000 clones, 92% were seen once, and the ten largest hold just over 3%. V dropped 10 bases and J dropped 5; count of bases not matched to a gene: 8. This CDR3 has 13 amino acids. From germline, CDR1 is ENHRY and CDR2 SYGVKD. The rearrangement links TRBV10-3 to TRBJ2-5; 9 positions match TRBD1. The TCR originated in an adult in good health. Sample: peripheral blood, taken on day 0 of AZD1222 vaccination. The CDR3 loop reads CASRDREGETQYF. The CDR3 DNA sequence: TGTGCCAGCCGGGACAGGGAAGGGGAGACCCAGTACTTC.